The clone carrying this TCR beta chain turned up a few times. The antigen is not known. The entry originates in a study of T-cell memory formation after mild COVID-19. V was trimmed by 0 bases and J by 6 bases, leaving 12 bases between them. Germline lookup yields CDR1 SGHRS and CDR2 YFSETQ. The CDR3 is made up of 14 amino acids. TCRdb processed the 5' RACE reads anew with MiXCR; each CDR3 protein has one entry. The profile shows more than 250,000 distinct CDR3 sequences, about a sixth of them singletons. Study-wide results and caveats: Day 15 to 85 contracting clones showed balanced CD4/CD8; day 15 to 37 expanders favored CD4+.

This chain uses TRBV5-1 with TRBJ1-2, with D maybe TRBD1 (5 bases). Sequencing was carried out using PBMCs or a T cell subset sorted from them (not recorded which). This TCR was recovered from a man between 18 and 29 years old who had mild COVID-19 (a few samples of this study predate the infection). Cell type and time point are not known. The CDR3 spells CASSLAEVRDGYTF. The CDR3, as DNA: TGCGCCAGCAGCTTGGCCGAGGTCAGGGATGGCTACACCTTC.